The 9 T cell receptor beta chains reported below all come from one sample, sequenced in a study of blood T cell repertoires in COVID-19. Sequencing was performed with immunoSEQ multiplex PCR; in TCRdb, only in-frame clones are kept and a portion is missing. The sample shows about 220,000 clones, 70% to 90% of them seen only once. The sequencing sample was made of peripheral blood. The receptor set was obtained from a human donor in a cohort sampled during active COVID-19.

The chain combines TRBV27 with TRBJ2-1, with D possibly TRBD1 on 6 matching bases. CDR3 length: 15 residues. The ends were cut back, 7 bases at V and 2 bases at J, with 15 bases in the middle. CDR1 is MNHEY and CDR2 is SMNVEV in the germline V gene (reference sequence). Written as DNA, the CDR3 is TGTGCCAGCAACCCTAGGGGGAACACCTACAATGAGCAGTTCTTC. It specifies CASNPRGNTYNEQFF.

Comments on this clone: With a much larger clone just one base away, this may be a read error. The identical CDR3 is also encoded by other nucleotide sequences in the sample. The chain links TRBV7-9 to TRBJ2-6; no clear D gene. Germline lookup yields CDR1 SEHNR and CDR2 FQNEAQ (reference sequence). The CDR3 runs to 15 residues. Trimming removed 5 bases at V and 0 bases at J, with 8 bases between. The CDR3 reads CASSPTVSGANVLTF. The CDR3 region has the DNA TGTGCCAGCAGCCCCACAGTCTCTGGGGCCAACGTCCTGACTTTC.

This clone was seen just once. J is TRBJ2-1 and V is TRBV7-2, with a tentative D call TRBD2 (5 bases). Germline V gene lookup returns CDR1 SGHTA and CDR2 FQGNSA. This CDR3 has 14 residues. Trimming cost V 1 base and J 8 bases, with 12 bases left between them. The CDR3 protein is CASSLGAGRDEQFF. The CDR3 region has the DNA TGTGCCAGCAGCTTAGGTGCGGGTAGGGATGAGCAGTTCTTC.

As DNA, the CDR3 is TGCGCCAGCAGCGAGGACGGCTGGGGTCTAGCGACCATGAAAGAGACCCAGTACTTC. Protein sequence: CASSEDGWGLATMKETQYF. This chain links TRBV5-1 with TRBJ2-5, with D perhaps TRBD2 (6 bases). Trimming pared 4 bases from V and 3 bases from J, leaving 28 bases between. Germline-derived CDR1 and CDR2 are SGHRS and YFSETQ. This CDR3 region has 19 residues.

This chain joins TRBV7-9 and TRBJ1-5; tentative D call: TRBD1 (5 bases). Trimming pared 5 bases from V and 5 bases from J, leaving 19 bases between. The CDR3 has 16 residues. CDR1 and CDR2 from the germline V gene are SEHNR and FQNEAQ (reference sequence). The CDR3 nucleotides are TGTGCCAGCAGCCGTAACCAGGGCAAGGGGTATCAGCCCCAGCATTTT. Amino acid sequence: CASSRNQGKGYQPQHF.

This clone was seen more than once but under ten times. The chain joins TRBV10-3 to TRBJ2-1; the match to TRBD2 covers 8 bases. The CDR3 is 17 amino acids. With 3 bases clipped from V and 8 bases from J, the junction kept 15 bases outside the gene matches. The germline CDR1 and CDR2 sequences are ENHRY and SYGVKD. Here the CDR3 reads CAISDESAGGSKDEQFF. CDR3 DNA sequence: TGTGCCATCAGTGACGAGAGCGCGGGAGGTAGTAAGGATGAGCAGTTCTTC.

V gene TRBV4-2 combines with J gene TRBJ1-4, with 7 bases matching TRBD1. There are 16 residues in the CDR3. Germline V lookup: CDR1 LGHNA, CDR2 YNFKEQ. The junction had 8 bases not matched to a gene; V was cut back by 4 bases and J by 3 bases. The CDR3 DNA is TGTGCCAGCAGCCTCCCCGGGACAGCTGCTAATGAAAAACTGTTTTTT. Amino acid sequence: CASSLPGTAANEKLFF.

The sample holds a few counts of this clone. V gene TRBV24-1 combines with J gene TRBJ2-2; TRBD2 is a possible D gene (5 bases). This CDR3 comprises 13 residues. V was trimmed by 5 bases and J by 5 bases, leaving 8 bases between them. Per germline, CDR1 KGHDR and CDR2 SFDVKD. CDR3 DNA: TGTGCCACCAGTGTGACGGGGACCGGGGAGCTGTTTTTT. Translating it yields CATSVTGTGELFF.

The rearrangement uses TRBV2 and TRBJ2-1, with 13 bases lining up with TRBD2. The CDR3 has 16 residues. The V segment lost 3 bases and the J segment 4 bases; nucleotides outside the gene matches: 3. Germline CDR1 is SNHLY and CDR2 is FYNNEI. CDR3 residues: CASSDLLAGGYNEQFF. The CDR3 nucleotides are TGTGCCAGCAGTGACCTACTAGCGGGGGGGTACAATGAGCAGTTCTTC.